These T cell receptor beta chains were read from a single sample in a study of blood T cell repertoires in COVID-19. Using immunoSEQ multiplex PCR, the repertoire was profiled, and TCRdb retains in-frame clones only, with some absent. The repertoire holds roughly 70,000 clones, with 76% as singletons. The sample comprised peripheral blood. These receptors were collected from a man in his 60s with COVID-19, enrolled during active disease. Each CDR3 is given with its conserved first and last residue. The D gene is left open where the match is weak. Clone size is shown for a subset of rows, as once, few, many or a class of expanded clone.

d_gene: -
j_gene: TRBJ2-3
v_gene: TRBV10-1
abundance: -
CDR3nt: TGCGCCAGCAGTGGCCGGACTCCAGGAGATACGCAGTATTTT
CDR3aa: CASSGRTPGDTQYF

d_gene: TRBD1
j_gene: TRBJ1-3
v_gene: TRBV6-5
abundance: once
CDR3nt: TGTGCCAGCAGCGCCGGGACAGAAAAAAACACCATATATTTT
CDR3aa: CASSAGTEKNTIYF

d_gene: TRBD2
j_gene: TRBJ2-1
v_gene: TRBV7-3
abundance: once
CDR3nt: TGTGCCAGCAGCTTGGGGCGGGAGCAGGGTGAGCAGTTCTTC
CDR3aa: CASSLGREQGEQFF

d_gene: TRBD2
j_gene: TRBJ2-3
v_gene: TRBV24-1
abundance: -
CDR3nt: TGTGCCACCAGTGATTTTAGCGGGAGGATCACAGATACGCAGTATTTT
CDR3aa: CATSDFSGRITDTQYF

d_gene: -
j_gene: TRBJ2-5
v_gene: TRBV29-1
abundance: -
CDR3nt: TGCAGCGCCCAGGGTTGGGAGACCCAGTACTTC
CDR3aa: CSAQGWETQYF

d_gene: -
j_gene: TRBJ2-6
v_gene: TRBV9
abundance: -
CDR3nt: TGTGCCAGCAGCGTACAGGGGTATGGGGCCAACGTCCTGACTTTC
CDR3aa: CASSVQGYGANVLTF

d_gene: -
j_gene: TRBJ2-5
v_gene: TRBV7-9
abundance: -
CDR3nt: TGTGCCAGCAGTTCAGGGTTGCGGGAGACCCAGTACTTC
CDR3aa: CASSSGLRETQYF

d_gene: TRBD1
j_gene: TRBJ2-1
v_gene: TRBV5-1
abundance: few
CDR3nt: TGCGCCAGCAGCTTCTCAGGGGGAAATGAGCAGTTCTTC
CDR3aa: CASSFSGGNEQFF

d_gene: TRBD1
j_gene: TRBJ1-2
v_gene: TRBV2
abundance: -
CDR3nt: TGTGCCAGCAGGGCCGGACAGGGAGCTAACTATGGCTACACCTTC
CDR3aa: CASRAGQGANYGYTF

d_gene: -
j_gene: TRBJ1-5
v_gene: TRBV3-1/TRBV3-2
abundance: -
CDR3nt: TGTGCCAGCAGCCGAGCCAATCAGCCCCAGCATTTT
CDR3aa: CASSRANQPQHF

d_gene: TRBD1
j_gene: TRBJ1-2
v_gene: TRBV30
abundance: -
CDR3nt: TGTGCCTGGGTGCGGAACAGGGGTGGCTATGGCTACACCTTC
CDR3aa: CAWVRNRGGYGYTF

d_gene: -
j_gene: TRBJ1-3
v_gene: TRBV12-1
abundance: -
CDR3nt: TGTGCCAGCAGCTTTGCGCTGAGAATCTACGGAAACACCATATATTTT
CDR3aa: CASSFALRIYGNTIYF

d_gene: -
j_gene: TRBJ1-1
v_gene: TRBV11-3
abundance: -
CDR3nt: TGTGCCAGCCGCCTTAGCGGGACTGAAGCTTTCTTT
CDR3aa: CASRLSGTEAFF

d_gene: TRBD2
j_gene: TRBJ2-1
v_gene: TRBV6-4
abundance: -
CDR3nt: TGTGCCAGCAGCCCTGATGGCGGGGGAGACAATGAGCAGTTCTTC
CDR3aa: CASSPDGGGDNEQFF

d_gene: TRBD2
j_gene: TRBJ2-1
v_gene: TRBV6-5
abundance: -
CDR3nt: TGTGCCACCCGGCAGGGCAGCGGGAGGGCCTCGTTCTTC
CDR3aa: CATRQGSGRASFF

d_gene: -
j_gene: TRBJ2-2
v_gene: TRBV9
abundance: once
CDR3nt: TGTGCCAGCAGCGTAGTCGAGGGAGGGGAGCTGTTTTTT
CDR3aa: CASSVVEGGELFF

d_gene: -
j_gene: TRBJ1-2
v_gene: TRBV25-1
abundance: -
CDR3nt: TGTGCCAGCAGTGAACCCATGGGCAAGGGGTTTTTC
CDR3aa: CASSEPMGKGFF

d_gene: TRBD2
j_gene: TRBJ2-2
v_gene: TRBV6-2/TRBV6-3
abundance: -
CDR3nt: TGTGCCAGCAGTCTACCCCGTGGGACTAGCGGGGGGGGCGCCGGGGAGCTGTTTTTT
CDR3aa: CASSLPRGTSGGGAGELFF

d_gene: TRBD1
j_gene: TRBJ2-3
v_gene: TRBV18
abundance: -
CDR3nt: TGTGCCAGCTCGGACAGGGCTAGCACAGATACGCAGTATTTT
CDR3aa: CASSDRASTDTQYF

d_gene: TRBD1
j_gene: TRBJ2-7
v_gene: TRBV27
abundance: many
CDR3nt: TGTGCCAGCAGCTTTGGGACAGGACTGAGAGAGCAGTACTTC
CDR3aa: CASSFGTGLREQYF

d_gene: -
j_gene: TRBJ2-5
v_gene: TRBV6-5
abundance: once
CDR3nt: TGTGCCAGCAGTTACCCGGGGGAAGAGACCCAGTACTTC
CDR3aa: CASSYPGEETQYF

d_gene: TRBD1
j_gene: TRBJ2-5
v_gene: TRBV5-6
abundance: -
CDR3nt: TGTGCCAGCAGCGCGACAGGGTTGGGGACCCAGTACTTC
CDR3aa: CASSATGLGTQYF

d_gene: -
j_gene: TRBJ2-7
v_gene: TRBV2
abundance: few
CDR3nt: TGTGCCAGCAAGAATCAGGGAATGAACGAGCAGTACTTC
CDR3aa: CASKNQGMNEQYF

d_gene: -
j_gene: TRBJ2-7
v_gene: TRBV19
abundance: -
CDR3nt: TGTGCCAGTAGTATAACAGGGCTCAACGAGCAGTACTTC
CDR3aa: CASSITGLNEQYF

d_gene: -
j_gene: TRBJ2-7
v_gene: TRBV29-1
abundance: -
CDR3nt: TGCAGCGTCCAAGGTGCAGGGGCCCCCGGAGTCGAGCAGTACTTC
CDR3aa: CSVQGAGAPGVEQYF

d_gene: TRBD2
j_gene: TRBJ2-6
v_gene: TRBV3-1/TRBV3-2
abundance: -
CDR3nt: TGTGCCAGCAGCCAAGAGGGACTAGCGGGTTTTCGAAACTCACCTGGGGCCAACGTCCTGACTTTC
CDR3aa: CASSQEGLAGFRNSPGANVLTF